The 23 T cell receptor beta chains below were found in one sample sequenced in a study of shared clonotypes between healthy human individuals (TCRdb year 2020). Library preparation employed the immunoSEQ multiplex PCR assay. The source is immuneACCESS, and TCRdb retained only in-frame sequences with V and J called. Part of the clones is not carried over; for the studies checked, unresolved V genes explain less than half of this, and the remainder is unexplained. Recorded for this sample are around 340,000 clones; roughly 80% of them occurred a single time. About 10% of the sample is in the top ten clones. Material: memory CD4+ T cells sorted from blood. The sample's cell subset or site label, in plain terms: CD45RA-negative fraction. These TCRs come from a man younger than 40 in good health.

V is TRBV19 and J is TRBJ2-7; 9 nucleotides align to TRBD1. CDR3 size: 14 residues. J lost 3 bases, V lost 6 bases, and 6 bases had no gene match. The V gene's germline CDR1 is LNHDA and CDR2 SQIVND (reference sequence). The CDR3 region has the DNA TGTGCCAGTAGAGGCGGGACAGGGTTCTACGAGCAGTACTTC. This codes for CASRGGTGFYEQYF.

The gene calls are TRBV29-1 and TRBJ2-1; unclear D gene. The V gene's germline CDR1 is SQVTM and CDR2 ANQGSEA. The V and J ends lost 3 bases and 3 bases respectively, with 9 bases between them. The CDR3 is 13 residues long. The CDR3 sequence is CSVDGVVYNEQFF. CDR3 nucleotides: TGCAGCGTTGATGGAGTTGTCTACAATGAGCAGTTCTTC.

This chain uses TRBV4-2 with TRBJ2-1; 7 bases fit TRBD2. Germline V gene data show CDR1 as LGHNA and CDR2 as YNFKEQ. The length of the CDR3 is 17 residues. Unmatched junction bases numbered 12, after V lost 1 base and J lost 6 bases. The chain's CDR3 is CASSQGFTGERGNEQFF. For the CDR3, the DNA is TGTGCCAGCAGCCAAGGATTCACGGGGGAGCGGGGCAATGAGCAGTTCTTC.

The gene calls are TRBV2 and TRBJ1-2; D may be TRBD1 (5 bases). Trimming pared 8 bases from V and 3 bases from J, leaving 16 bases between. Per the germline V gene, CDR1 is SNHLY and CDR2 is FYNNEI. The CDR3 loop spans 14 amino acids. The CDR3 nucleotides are TGTGCCAGCGGGGCAGGGCGCGGGGACTATGGCTACACCTTC. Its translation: CASGAGRGDYGYTF.

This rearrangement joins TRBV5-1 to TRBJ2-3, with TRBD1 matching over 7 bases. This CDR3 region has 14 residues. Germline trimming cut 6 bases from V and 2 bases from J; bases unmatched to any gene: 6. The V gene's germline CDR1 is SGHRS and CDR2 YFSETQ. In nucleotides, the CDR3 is TGCGCCAGCATGCTGGGACAGATCACAGATACGCAGTATTTT. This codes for CASMLGQITDTQYF.

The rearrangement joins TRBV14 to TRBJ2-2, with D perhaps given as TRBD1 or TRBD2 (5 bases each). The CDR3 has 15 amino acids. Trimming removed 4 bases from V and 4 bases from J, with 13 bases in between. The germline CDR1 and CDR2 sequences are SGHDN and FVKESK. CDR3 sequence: CASSPGAGSTGELFF. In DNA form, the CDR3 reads TGTGCCAGCAGCCCCGGGGCAGGGAGCACCGGGGAGCTGTTTTTT.

CDR3 sequence (DNA): TGTGCCAGCAGTGCACAGGGATTATACAATGAGCAGTTCTTC. It translates to CASSAQGLYNEQFF. The chain joins TRBV6-1 to TRBJ2-1; the D gene is possibly TRBD1 (6 bases). CDR1 is MNHNS and CDR2 is SASEGT in the germline V gene. V was cut by 4 bases and J by 4 bases, with 11 bases left in between. The CDR3 is made up of 14 amino acids.

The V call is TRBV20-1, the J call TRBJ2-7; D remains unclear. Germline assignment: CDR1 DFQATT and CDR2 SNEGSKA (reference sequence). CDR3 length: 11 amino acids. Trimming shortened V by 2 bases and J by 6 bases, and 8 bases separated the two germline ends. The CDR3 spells CSARPRGEQYF. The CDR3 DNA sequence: TGCAGTGCTAGACCCCGTGGCGAGCAGTACTTC.

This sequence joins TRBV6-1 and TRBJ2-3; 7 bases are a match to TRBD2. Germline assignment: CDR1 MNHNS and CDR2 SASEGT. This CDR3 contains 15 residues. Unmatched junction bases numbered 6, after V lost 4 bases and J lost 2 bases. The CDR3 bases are TGTGCCAGCAGTGTCTCTAGCGGATACACAGATACGCAGTATTTT. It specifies CASSVSSGYTDTQYF.

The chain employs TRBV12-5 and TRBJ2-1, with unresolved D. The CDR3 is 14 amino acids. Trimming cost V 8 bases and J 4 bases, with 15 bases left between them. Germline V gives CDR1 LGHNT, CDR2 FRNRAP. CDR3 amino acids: CASTLAGTYNEQFF. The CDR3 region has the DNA TGTGCTAGTACTCTCGCAGGCACTTACAATGAGCAGTTCTTC.

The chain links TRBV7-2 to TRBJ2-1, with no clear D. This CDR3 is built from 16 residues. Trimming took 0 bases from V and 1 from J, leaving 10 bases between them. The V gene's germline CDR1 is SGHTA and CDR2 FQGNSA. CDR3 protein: CASSLAAWSSYNEQFF. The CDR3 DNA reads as TGTGCCAGCAGCTTAGCGGCGTGGAGTTCCTACAATGAGCAGTTCTTC.

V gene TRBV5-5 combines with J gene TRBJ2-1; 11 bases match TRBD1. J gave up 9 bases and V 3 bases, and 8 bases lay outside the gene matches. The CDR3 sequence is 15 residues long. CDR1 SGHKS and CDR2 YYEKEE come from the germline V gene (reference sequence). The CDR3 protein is CASSSGTGGYGEQFF. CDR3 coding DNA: TGTGCCAGCAGCTCCGGGACAGGGGGTTATGGTGAGCAGTTCTTC.

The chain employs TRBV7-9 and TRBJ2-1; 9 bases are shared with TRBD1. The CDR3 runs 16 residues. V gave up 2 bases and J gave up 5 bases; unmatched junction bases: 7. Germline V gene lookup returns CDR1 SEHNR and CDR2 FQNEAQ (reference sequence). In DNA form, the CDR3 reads TGTGCCAGCAGCTTATATGGGACAGGGCAGAACAATGAGCAGTTCTTC. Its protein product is CASSLYGTGQNNEQFF.

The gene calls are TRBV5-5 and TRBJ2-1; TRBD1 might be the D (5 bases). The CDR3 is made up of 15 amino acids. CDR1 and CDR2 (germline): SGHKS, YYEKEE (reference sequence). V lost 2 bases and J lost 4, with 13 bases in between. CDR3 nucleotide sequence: TGTGCCAGCAGCTTCCAGGGTGGGTTTTACAATGAGCAGTTCTTC. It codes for CASSFQGGFYNEQFF.

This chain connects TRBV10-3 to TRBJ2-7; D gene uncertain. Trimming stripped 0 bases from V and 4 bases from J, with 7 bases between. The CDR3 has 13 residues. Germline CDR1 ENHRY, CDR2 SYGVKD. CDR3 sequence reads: CAISESTSYEQYF. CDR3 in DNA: TGTGCCATCAGTGAGTCGACCAGTTACGAGCAGTACTTC.

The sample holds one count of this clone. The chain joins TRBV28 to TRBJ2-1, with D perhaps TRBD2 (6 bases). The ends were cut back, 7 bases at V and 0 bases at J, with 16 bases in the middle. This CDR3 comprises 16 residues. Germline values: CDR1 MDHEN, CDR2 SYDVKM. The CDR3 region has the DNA TGTGCCAGCACTCCTCCAGGCGGGACCTCCTACAATGAGCAGTTCTTC. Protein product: CASTPPGGTSYNEQFF.

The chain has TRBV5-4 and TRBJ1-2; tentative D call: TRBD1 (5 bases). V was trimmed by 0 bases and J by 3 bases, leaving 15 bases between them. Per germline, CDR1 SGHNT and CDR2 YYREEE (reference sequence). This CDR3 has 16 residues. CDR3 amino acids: CASSLGQGSTDYGYTF. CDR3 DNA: TGTGCCAGCAGCTTGGGCCAGGGCTCAACGGACTATGGCTACACCTTC. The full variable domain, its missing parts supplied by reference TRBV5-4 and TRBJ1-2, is ETGVTQSPTHLIKTRGQQVTLRCSSQSGHNTVSWYQQALGQGPQFIFQYYREEENGRGNFPPRFSGLQFPNYSSELNVNALELDDSALYLCASSLGQGSTDYGYTFGSGTRLTVV.

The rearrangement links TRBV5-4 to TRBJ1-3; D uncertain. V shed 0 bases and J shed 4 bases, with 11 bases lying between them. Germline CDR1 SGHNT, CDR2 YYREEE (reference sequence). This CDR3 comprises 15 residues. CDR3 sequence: CASSLGRTSGNTIYF. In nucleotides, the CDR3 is TGTGCCAGCAGCTTGGGCCGGACTTCAGGAAACACCATATATTTT.

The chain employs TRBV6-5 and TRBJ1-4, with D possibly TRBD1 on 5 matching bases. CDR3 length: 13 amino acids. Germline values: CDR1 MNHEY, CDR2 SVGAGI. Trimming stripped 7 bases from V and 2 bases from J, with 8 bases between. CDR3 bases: TGTGCCAGCAAACGGGACACTAATGAAAAACTGTTTTTT. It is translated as CASKRDTNEKLFF.

The CDR3 spells CASSADGPGRQFF. As DNA, the CDR3 is TGCGCCAGCAGCGCGGATGGACCGGGACGGCAGTTCTTC. The genes are TRBV5-1 and TRBJ2-1; D is perhaps TRBD1 or TRBD2 (5 bases each). Between the trimmed V and J ends, which lost 4 bases and 12 bases, there was a span of 17 bases. Germline assignment: CDR1 SGHRS and CDR2 YFSETQ. CDR3 length: 13 amino acids.

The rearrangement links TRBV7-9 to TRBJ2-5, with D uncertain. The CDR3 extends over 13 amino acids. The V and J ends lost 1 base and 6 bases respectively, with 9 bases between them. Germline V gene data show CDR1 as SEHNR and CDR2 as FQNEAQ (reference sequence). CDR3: CASSLEASKTQYF. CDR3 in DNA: TGTGCCAGCAGCTTAGAGGCGAGCAAGACCCAGTACTTC.

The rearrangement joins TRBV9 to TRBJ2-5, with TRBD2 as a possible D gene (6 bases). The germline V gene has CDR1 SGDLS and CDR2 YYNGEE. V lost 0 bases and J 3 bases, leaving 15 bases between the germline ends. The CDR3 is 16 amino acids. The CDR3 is CASSVAGGLLKETQYF. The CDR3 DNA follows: TGTGCCAGCAGCGTAGCTGGGGGACTTTTAAAAGAGACCCAGTACTTC.

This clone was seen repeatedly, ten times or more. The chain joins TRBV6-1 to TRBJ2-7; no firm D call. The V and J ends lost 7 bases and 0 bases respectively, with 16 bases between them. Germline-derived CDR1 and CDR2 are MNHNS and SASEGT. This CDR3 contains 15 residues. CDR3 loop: CASKTWPASSYEQYF. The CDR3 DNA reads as TGTGCCAGCAAAACCTGGCCAGCAAGCTCCTACGAGCAGTACTTC.